This TCR beta chain was obtained from a study of blood T cell repertoires in COVID-19. At the level of the study: Sites in the United States, Italy and Spain provided acute and convalescent COVID-19 samples.

The germline CDR1 and CDR2 sequences are MNHEY and SVGAGI. The CDR3 runs to 14 residues. The V and J ends lost 6 bases and 5 bases, in that order; junction bases with no gene match: 6. Donors in Cohort 3 counted as recovered after two negative PCRs, clearance, or symptom resolution. In the source study's methods: From reference gene primer amplification, estimates of nucleated cell counts were derived. This table comes from immunoSEQ multiplex PCR, and its TCRdb copy is limited to in-frame clones, with some not included. That table is the source of V, J and clone size, and D and trimming were worked out from the DNA. The repertoire holds roughly 400,000 clones, with less than 95% as singletons.

The TCR comes from a man aged 18 to 30 who had recovered from COVID-19. The sample taken for sequencing was PBMCs or T cells enriched from blood (not recorded which). This chain links TRBV6-5 with TRBJ2-1, with TRBD1 identical over 8 bases. The CDR3 nucleotides are TGTGCCAGCAGAACGGGACAGGCCAACAATGAGCAGTTCTTC. Translation gives CASRTGQANNEQFF.